These 8 T cell receptor beta chains share one sample of origin, sequenced in a study of cytotoxic CD8 clonotypes in ibrutinib-treated CLL. Profiled with immunoSEQ multiplex PCR; TCRdb holds only in-frame clones, not every one. The sample contains more than 110,000 clones, approximately 80% of which appear only once. This specimen was PBMCs, taken after 24 months of ibrutinib treatment. The receptors were sampled from a human donor with chronic lymphocytic leukemia.

J is TRBJ2-1 and V is TRBV7-2, with a possible D match to TRBD1 (6 bases). Germline V gene data show CDR1 as SGHTA and CDR2 as FQGNSA. Trimming removed 5 bases from V and 5 bases from J, with 16 bases in between. The CDR3 is made up of 15 amino acids. As DNA, the CDR3 is TGTGCCAGCAGCCGGGACATAAACCCCCACAATGAGCAGTTCTTC. Translating it yields CASSRDINPHNEQFF.

The V call is TRBV5-6, the J call TRBJ1-5; D ambiguous. Looked up from germline, CDR1 is SGHDT and CDR2 is YYEEEE. The CDR3 totals 13 residues. V was shortened by 2 bases and J by 5 bases, with 8 bases between the two germline ends. CDR3 sequence (DNA): TGTGCCAGCAGCTTCGGGGAGGATCAGCCCCAGCATTTT. Amino acid sequence: CASSFGEDQPQHF.

The V and J genes are TRBV7-6 and TRBJ2-1; a weak D match, TRBD2 (5 bases). Trimming took 1 base from V and 0 from J, leaving 7 bases between them. CDR1 is SGHVS and CDR2 is FNYEAQ in the germline V gene. The CDR3 is 15 residues long. CDR3 amino acids: CASSLGRGSYNEQFF. CDR3 nucleotides: TGTGCCAGCAGCTTAGGCCGGGGCTCCTACAATGAGCAGTTCTTC.

The chain combines TRBV9 with TRBJ2-5; 13 positions match TRBD2. The CDR3 totals 16 residues. With 0 bases clipped from V and 5 bases from J, the junction kept 4 bases outside the gene matches. Germline values: CDR1 SGDLS, CDR2 YYNGEE. CDR3 coding DNA: TGTGCCAGCAGCGTAGGATTGGGACTAGCGGGGGAGACCCAGTACTTC. As protein: CASSVGLGLAGETQYF. The full variable domain, with the rest looked up from reference TRBV9 and TRBJ2-5, is DSGVTQTPKHLITATGQRVTLRCSPRSGDLSVYWYQQSLDQGLQFLIQYYNGEERAKGNILERFSAQQFPDLHSELNLSSLELGDSALYFCASSVGLGLAGETQYFGPGTRLLVL.

The chain carries TRBV5-4 and TRBJ2-2; 9 bases fit TRBD2. Per the germline V gene, CDR1 is SGHNT and CDR2 is YYREEE (reference sequence). The CDR3 is 16 amino acids. V dropped 4 bases and J dropped 3; count of bases not matched to a gene: 7. This CDR3 is CASSPGAGGYTGELFF. As DNA, the CDR3 is TGTGCCAGCAGCCCGGGTGCGGGAGGGTACACCGGGGAGCTGTTTTTT.

V and J are TRBV9 and TRBJ2-7; D remains ambiguous. The V gene's germline CDR1 is SGDLS and CDR2 YYNGEE. The CDR3 runs 15 residues. Deletions cut 3 bases from V and 4 bases from J, with 17 bases between. The CDR3 sequence is CASSADPALGYEQYF. In DNA, the CDR3 is TGTGCCAGCAGCGCCGACCCCGCGTTAGGTTACGAGCAGTACTTC.

This clone was picked up a small number of times. V usage is TRBV7-2 and J usage is TRBJ1-4, with D hard to call. Germline assignment: CDR1 SGHTA and CDR2 FQGNSA. Trimming shortened V by 3 bases and J by 4 bases, and 12 bases separated the two germline ends. CDR3 length: 15 residues. In DNA, the CDR3 is TGTGCCAGCAGCTTCGGGCAGAGTGATAATGAAAAACTGTTTTTT. This translates into CASSFGQSDNEKLFF. The full variable domain, with the rest looked up from reference TRBV7-2 and TRBJ1-4, is GAGVSQSPSNKVTEKGKDVELRCDPISGHTALYWYRQSLGQGLEFLIYFQGNSAPDKSGLPSDRFSAERTGGSVSTLTIQRTQQEDSAVYLCASSFGQSDNEKLFFGSGTQLSVL.

The chain couples TRBV19 to TRBJ1-5, with TRBD1 as a possible D gene (5 bases). Trimming took off 5 bases at V and 0 bases at J, with 14 bases between the two ends. This CDR3 region has 16 residues. Germline V gives CDR1 LNHDA, CDR2 SQIVND (reference sequence). The CDR3 DNA reads as TGTGCCAGTAGTCATGCGGGGGGTCTTAGCAATCAGCCCCAGCATTTT. Translation gives CASSHAGGLSNQPQHF. Full variable domain (rest looked up from reference TRBV19 and TRBJ1-5): DGGITQSPKYLFRKEGQNVTLSCEQNLNHDAMYWYRQDPGQGLRLIYYSQIVNDFQKGDIAEGYSVSREKKESFPLTVTSAQKNPTAFYLCASSHAGGLSNQPQHFGDGTRLSIL.